What follows are 18 T cell receptor beta chains derived from one specimen sequenced in a study of beta chain features in type 1 diabetes. The investigators reverse transcribed all of the isolated RNA, so they sequenced expressed TCRB transcripts. Measured with immunoSEQ multiplex PCR; TCRdb has only the in-frame clones, and not every one. The table lists hundreds of thousands of clones, approximately 31% of them singletons. Source material: naive CD4+ T cells from blood. The receptors shown here come from a man aged 18-30 years in good health.

The chain joins TRBV7-9 to TRBJ2-5, with D tentatively TRBD1 (6 bases). The CDR3 has 13 amino acids. V lost 7 bases and J lost 5, with 14 bases in between. The V gene's germline CDR1 is SEHNR and CDR2 FQNEAQ (reference sequence). CDR3 amino acids: CASTHRARETQYF. DNA of the CDR3: TGTGCCAGCACCCACAGGGCTCGGGAGACCCAGTACTTC.

The chain joins TRBV29-1 to TRBJ1-1, with TRBD1 identical over 7 bases. Germline V lookup: CDR1 SQVTM, CDR2 ANQGSEA. The CDR3 runs 13 residues. V shed 4 bases and J 1 base; nucleotides not matched to a gene: 3. The CDR3 nucleotides read TGCAGCGTTGGGAACAGGGGGAACACTGAAGCTTTCTTT. Its protein product is CSVGNRGNTEAFF.

This clone appeared a few times. CDR3 nucleotides: TGTGCCTGGAGTGAGGGACTACGGAGTTTCAATGAGCAGTTCTTC. This sequence encodes CAWSEGLRSFNEQFF. The chain couples TRBV30 to TRBJ2-1, with 7 bases fitting TRBD2. The CDR3 is 15 amino acids. V lost 1 base, J lost 6 bases, and 9 bases stayed unmatched. Germline values: CDR1 GTSNPN, CDR2 SVGIG (reference sequence).

This clone was found a few times. The same CDR3 can be traced to other DNA sequences in this sample. The rearrangement links TRBV30 to TRBJ2-7, with D unclear. In germline, CDR1 is GTSNPN, CDR2 SVGIG (reference sequence). The V and J ends lost 0 bases and 5 bases respectively, with 5 bases between them. The CDR3 totals 11 residues. The CDR3 bases are TGTGCCTGGAGTGTACGGCACGAGCAGTACTTC. It specifies CAWSVRHEQYF.

V gene TRBV30 combines with J gene TRBJ2-3, with 9 positions matching TRBD1. The CDR3 length is 15 residues. Trimming removed 5 bases from V and 1 base from J; junction bases left unmatched: 7. CDR1 and CDR2 (germline): GTSNPN, SVGIG (reference sequence). The CDR3 sequence is CAWWTGDRGTDTQYF. The CDR3 nucleotides read TGTGCCTGGTGGACTGGGGACAGGGGCACAGATACGCAGTATTTT.

The rearrangement uses TRBV30 and TRBJ2-2, with D possibly being TRBD1 (5 bases). V was clipped by 0 bases and J by 6 bases, with 8 bases between them. Per the germline V gene, CDR1 is GTSNPN and CDR2 is SVGIG (reference sequence). This CDR3 region has 13 residues. CDR3 amino acids: CAWSVIGAGELFF. The CDR3 nucleotides read TGTGCCTGGAGTGTAATAGGGGCCGGGGAGCTGTTTTTT. Looking up the rest from reference TRBV30 and TRBJ2-2 gives the full variable domain: SQTIHQWPATLVQPVGSPLSLECTVEGTSNPNLYWYRQAAGRGLQLLFYSVGIGQISSEVPQNLSASRPQDRQFILSSKKLLLSDSGFYLCAWSVIGAGELFFGEGSRLTVL.

V and J are TRBV7-2 and TRBJ2-5; 8 bases line up with TRBD1. The junction had 13 bases not matched to a gene; V was cut back by 2 bases and J by 5 bases. Per germline, CDR1 SGHTA and CDR2 FQGNSA. The CDR3 has 17 amino acids. CDR3 residues: CASSLLAGGPPGETQYF. In nucleotides, the CDR3 is TGTGCCAGCAGCTTATTGGCAGGGGGCCCCCCCGGGGAGACCCAGTACTTC.

This clone was found a few times. The V and J genes are TRBV29-1 and TRBJ2-3; D unclear. V dropped 4 bases and J dropped 4 bases, with 6 bases sitting between them. Germline values: CDR1 SQVTM, CDR2 ANQGSEA. This CDR3 is built from 11 residues. CDR3 region: CSVVRADTQYF. The CDR3 DNA is TGCAGCGTTGTACGAGCAGATACGCAGTATTTT.

This clone occurred a few times. V gene TRBV4-3 combines with J gene TRBJ2-3; TRBD1 agrees at 10 bases. Germline V gene sequence: CDR1 LGHNA, CDR2 YSLEER. J was trimmed by 0 bases and V by 4 bases; bases with no gene match: 4. The CDR3 runs to 16 residues. The CDR3 DNA reads TGCGCCAGCAGCCTAAGGGACAGGGGAAGCACAGATACGCAGTATTTT. It yields the protein CASSLRDRGSTDTQYF.

The chain employs TRBV9 and TRBJ1-3, with 7 bases lining up with TRBD1. This CDR3 region has 15 residues. The germline V gene has CDR1 SGDLS and CDR2 YYNGEE. Trimming removed 2 bases from V and 0 bases from J; junction bases left unmatched: 2. The CDR3: CASSVGQASGNTIYF. The CDR3 coding sequence is TGTGCCAGCAGCGTCGGACAGGCCTCTGGAAACACCATATATTTT. The full variable domain, completed using reference TRBV9 and TRBJ1-3, is DSGVTQTPKHLITATGQRVTLRCSPRSGDLSVYWYQQSLDQGLQFLIQYYNGEERAKGNILERFSAQQFPDLHSELNLSSLELGDSALYFCASSVGQASGNTIYFGEGSWLTVV.

This clone occurred a few times. V is TRBV7-2 and J is TRBJ2-1; 7 bases line up with TRBD2. Germline assignment: CDR1 SGHTA and CDR2 FQGNSA. The CDR3 runs to 16 residues. Trimming removed 5 bases from V and 7 bases from J; junction bases left unmatched: 14. CDR3 nucleotide sequence: TGTGCCAGCAGCACGCGGACTAGGGAGTTTGCGAATGAGCAGTTCTTC. Translated, it gives CASSTRTREFANEQFF.

This clone has only a few counts. The rearrangement joins TRBV5-1 to TRBJ2-5; D gene ambiguous. With 4 bases removed from V and 6 bases from J, the gap between germline ends came to 19 bases. Germline V CDR1 and CDR2: SGHRS, YFSETQ. The CDR3 runs to 15 residues. The CDR3 is CASSPLTAAGKTQYF. The CDR3 DNA reads as TGCGCCAGCAGCCCACTGACCGCCGCTGGAAAGACCCAGTACTTC.

In its sample, this clone was seen a few times. The chain recombines TRBV30 with TRBJ1-4; D uncertain. Per the germline V gene, CDR1 is GTSNPN and CDR2 is SVGIG (reference sequence). CDR3 length: 12 residues. V lost 0 bases, J lost 8 bases, and 7 bases lay in between. CDR3 in DNA: TGTGCCTGGAGTGTGTGGGGAGAAAAACTGTTTTTT. Encoded protein: CAWSVWGEKLFF.

V and J are TRBV18 and TRBJ2-1; D remains ambiguous. CDR1 is KGHSH, CDR2 LQKENI, per germline. This CDR3 region has 16 residues. The V end lost 2 bases, the J end lost 7 bases, and 18 bases lay between the germline ends. CDR3 nucleotide sequence: TGTGCCAGCTCACCATATCCGGGCGGAACAAATAATGAGCAGTTCTTC. This gives the protein CASSPYPGGTNNEQFF.

In its sample, this clone was seen a few times. This chain connects TRBV5-4 to TRBJ2-1, with D unclear. The germline V gene has CDR1 SGHNT and CDR2 YYREEE (reference sequence). V lost 4 bases and J 7 bases, leaving 9 bases between the germline ends. The CDR3 totals 12 residues. DNA of the CDR3: TGTGCCAGCAGCAACGTAGGGAATGAGCAGTTCTTC. This sequence encodes CASSNVGNEQFF.

In its sample, this clone was seen a few times. The V call is TRBV30, the J call TRBJ2-5, with 7 bases identical to TRBD2. V gave up 6 bases and J gave up 5 bases; unmatched junction bases: 15. The CDR3 spans 15 residues. Germline V gives CDR1 GTSNPN, CDR2 SVGIG (reference sequence). The CDR3 loop reads CACTRGAGARETQYF. CDR3 in DNA: TGTGCCTGCACAAGGGGCGCGGGAGCCCGGGAGACCCAGTACTTC. The variable domain in full, with the rest retrieved from reference TRBV30 and TRBJ2-5, is SQTIHQWPATLVQPVGSPLSLECTVEGTSNPNLYWYRQAAGRGLQLLFYSVGIGQISSEVPQNLSASRPQDRQFILSSKKLLLSDSGFYLCACTRGAGARETQYFGPGTRLLVL.

This rearrangement joins TRBV7-2 to TRBJ2-3; the D is unclear. V dropped 2 bases and J dropped 0 bases, with 12 bases sitting between them. The length of the CDR3 is 16 residues. The germline CDR1 and CDR2 sequences are SGHTA and FQGNSA. This chain's CDR3 is CASSLRLISSTDTQYF. CDR3 coding DNA: TGTGCCAGCAGCTTAAGGCTGATTTCCAGCACAGATACGCAGTATTTT. Combining the CDR3 with reference TRBV7-2 and TRBJ2-3 gives the whole variable domain GAGVSQSPSNKVTEKGKDVELRCDPISGHTALYWYRQSLGQGLEFLIYFQGNSAPDKSGLPSDRFSAERTGGSVSTLTIQRTQQEDSAVYLCASSLRLISSTDTQYFGPGTRLTVL.

V gene TRBV29-1 combines with J gene TRBJ2-1, with 7 bases identical to TRBD2. The CDR3 is 15 residues long. Germline CDR1 SQVTM, CDR2 ANQGSEA. V shed 8 bases, J shed 4 bases, and the junction held 14 bases outside the gene matches. The DNA for the CDR3 is TGCAGCCTGACCTCCGGGACTACCCGTTACAATGAGCAGTTCTTC. This sequence encodes CSLTSGTTRYNEQFF.